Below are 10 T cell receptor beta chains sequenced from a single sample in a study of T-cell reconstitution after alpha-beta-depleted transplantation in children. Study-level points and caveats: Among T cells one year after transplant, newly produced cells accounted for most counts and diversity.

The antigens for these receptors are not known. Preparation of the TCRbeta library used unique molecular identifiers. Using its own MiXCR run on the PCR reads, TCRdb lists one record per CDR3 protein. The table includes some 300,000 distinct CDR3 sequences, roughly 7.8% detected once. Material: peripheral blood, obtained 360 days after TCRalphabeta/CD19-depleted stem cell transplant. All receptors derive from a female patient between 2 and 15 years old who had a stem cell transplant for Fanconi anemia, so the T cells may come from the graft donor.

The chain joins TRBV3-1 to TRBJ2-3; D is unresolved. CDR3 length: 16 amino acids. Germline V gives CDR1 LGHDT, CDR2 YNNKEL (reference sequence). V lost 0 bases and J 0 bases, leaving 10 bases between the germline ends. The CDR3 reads CASSQDRASSTDTQYF. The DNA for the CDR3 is TGTGCCAGCAGCCAAGACCGGGCCTCAAGCACAGATACGCAGTATTTT.

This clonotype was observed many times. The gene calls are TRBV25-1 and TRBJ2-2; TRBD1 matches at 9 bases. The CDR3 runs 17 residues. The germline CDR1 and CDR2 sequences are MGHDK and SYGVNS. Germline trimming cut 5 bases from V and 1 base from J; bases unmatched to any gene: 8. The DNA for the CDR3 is TGTGCCAGCAGTCCCCAACCGGGACAGGGGAACACCGGGGAGCTGTTTTTT. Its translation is CASSPQPGQGNTGELFF.

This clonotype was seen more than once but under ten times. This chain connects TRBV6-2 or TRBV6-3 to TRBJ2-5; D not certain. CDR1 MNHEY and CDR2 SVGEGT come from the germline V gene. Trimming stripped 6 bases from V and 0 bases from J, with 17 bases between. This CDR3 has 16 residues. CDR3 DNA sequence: TGTGCCAGCAGCAAAGGCCTTCAGCCGTACCAAGAGACCCAGTACTTC. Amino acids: CASSKGLQPYQETQYF.

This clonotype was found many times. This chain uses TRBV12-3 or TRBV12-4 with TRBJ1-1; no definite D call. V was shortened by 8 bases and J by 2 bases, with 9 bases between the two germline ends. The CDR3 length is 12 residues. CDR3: CASGPINTEAFF. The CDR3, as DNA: TGTGCCAGCGGACCCATAAACACTGAAGCTTTCTTT.

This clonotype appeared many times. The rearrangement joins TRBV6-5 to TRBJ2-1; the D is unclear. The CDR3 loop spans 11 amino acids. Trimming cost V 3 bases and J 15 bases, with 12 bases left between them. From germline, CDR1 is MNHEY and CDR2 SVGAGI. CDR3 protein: CASSYWGRMFF. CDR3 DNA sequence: TGTGCCAGCAGTTATTGGGGTCGTATGTTCTTC.

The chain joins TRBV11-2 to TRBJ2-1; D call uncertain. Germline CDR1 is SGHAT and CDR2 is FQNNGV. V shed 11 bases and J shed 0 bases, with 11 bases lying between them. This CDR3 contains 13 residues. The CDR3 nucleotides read TGTGCCTCTACGAGAGTCTCCTACAATGAGCAGTTCTTC. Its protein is CASTRVSYNEQFF. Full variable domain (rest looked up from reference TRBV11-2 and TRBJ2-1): EAGVAQSPRYKIIEKRQSVAFWCNPISGHATLYWYQQILGQGPKLLIQFQNNGVVDDSQLPKDRFSAERLKGVDSTLKIQPAKLEDSAVYLCASTRVSYNEQFFGPGTRLTVL.

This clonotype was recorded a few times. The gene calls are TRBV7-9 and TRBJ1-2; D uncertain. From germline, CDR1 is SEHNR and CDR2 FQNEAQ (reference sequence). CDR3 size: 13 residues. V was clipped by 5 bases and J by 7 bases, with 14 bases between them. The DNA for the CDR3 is TGTGCCAGCAGCCCGGATGGACGGTCTGGCTACACCTTC. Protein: CASSPDGRSGYTF.

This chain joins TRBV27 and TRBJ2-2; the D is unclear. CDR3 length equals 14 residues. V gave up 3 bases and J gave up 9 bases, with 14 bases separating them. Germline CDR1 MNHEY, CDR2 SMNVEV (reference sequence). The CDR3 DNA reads TGTGCCAGCAGTTTTGGGCCGTCAACCAGGGAGCTGTTTTTT. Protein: CASSFGPSTRELFF.

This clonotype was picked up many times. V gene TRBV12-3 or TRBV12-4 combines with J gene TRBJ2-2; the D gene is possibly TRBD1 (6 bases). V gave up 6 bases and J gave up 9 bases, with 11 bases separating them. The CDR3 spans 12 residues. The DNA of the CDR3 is TGTGCCAGCAGCCCACAGGGTTGGGAGCTGTTTTTT. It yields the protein CASSPQGWELFF.

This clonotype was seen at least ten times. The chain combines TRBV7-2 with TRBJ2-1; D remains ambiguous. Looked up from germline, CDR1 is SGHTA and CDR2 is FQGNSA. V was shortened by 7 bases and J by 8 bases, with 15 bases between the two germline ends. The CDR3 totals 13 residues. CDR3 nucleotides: TGTGCCAGCATGCCGGATGGCACGTATGAGCAGTTCTTC. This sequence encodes CASMPDGTYEQFF.